Here is one T cell receptor beta chain with its context. The antigen remains undetermined. This entry comes from a study of T cells in tuberculosis. The CDR3 consists of 17 residues. The V gene's germline CDR1 is SGHRS and CDR2 YFSETQ. Between the trimmed V and J ends, which lost 4 bases and 2 bases, there was a span of 22 bases. Study results and limitations: GMM-specific TCRs were nearer to active tuberculosis alpha repertoires, suggesting expansion.

Adolescents were screened for latent TB by skin test and IGRA. Some clones are missing from TCRdb's copy, which holds only in-frame ones; the method was immunoSEQ multiplex PCR. The top ten hold around 2% of the sample, which has about 45,000 clones, approximately 94% seen once. V and J are TRBV5-1 and TRBJ2-7; D perhaps matches TRBD1 (6 bases). Specimen: PBMCs. The clonotype originates from a donor aged 10 to 29 with latent tuberculosis or without tuberculosis infection. Some clones in this sample may be carry-over from other donors' samples. CDR3 DNA: TGCGCCAGCAGCCGCCACCCCCTAGGGGGTGATGCCTACGAGCAGTACTTC. Translated, it gives CASSRHPLGGDAYEQYF.